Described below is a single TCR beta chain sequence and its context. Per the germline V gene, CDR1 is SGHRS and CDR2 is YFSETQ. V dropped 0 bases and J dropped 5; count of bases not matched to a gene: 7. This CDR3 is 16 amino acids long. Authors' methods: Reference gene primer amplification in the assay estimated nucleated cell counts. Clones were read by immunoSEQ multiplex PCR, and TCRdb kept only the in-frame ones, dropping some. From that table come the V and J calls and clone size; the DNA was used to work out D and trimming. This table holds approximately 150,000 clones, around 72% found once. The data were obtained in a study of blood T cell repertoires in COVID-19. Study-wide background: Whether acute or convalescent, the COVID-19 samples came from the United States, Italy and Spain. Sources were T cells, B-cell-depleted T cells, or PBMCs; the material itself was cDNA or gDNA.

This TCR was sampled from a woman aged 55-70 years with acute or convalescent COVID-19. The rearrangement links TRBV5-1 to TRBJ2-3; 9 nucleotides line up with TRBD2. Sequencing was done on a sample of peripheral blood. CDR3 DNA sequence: TGCGCCAGCAGCTTGGGCTCTAGCGGGAATCGAGATACGCAGTATTTT. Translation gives CASSLGSSGNRDTQYF.